Below are 9 T cell receptor beta chains sequenced from a single sample in a study of blood T cell repertoires in COVID-19. Clones were read by immunoSEQ multiplex PCR, and TCRdb kept only the in-frame ones, dropping some. The repertoire holds 80,000 to 95,000 clones, approximately 90% seen once, with less than 3.5% in the top ten. Sequencing used peripheral blood. These receptors were obtained from a woman aged 50 to 60 with active or convalescent COVID-19.

The chain combines TRBV6-6 with TRBJ1-4; a possible D gene is TRBD1 (5 bases). Trimming cost V 6 bases and J 8 bases, with 16 bases left between them. The CDR3 sequence is 14 residues long. Per germline, CDR1 MNHNY and CDR2 SVGAGI (reference sequence). This CDR3 is CASRIREVGEKLFF. The CDR3 region has the DNA TGTGCCAGCAGAATCAGGGAGGTGGGGGAAAAACTGTTTTTT.

The chain joins TRBV10-3 to TRBJ2-2; D remains ambiguous. The V gene lost 10 bases and the J gene lost 4 bases, with 4 bases spanning the gap. Germline V gives CDR1 ENHRY, CDR2 SYGVKD. The CDR3 covers 10 residues. CDR3 nucleotides: TGTGCCACGAGCACCGGGGAGCTGTTTTTT. Its protein is CATSTGELFF.

This clone was detected a few times. This rearrangement joins TRBV7-9 to TRBJ2-5; TRBD2 matches at 11 bases. The CDR3 spans 16 residues. Germline CDR1 reads SEHNR; CDR2 reads FQNEAQ (reference sequence). V lost 4 bases, J lost 1 base, and 5 bases stayed unmatched. The DNA for the CDR3 is TGTGCCAGCAGCTCCACTAGCGGGGGTCGCCAAGAGACCCAGTACTTC. Its protein product is CASSSTSGGRQETQYF. Supplemented by reference TRBV7-9 and TRBJ2-5, the full variable domain reads DTGVSQNPRHKITKRGQNVTFRCDPISEHNRLYWYRQTLGQGPEFLTYFQNEAQLEKSRLLSDRFSAERPKGSFSTLEIQRTEQGDSAMYLCASSSTSGGRQETQYFGPGTRLLVL.

The chain employs TRBV7-2 and TRBJ1-2, with 9 bases matching TRBD1. Looked up from germline, CDR1 is SGHTA and CDR2 is FQGNSA. The CDR3 is 15 amino acids. V lost 5 bases, J lost 5 bases, and 9 bases stayed unmatched. The CDR3 nucleotides read TGTGCCAGCAGCCCACACAGGGGGCAAACTTATGGCTACACCTTC. It is translated as CASSPHRGQTYGYTF.

This clone appeared a few times. The chain is built from TRBV19 and TRBJ1-2; maybe TRBD1 (6 bases). Germline CDR1 reads LNHDA; CDR2 reads SQIVND (reference sequence). The V end lost 5 bases, the J end lost 5 bases, and 15 bases lay between the germline ends. CDR3 size: 14 residues. The CDR3, as DNA: TGTGCCAGTAGTCAAGAACGGGGACAATATGGCTACACCTTC. Protein: CASSQERGQYGYTF.

The V and J genes are TRBV14 and TRBJ2-2, with D possibly TRBD1 on 6 matching bases. The germline CDR1 and CDR2 sequences are SGHDN and FVKESK. The CDR3 has 15 amino acids. V lost 4 bases, J lost 6 bases, and 15 bases lay in between. The CDR3 is CASSPRPGHPGELFF. The CDR3 DNA reads as TGTGCCAGCAGCCCCAGGCCGGGACATCCCGGGGAGCTGTTTTTT.

With regard to this clone: At one of its ends the junction is not consistent with the germline gene, which may arise from a read error. This sequence joins TRBV2 and TRBJ2-4; TRBD1 matches at 8 bases. Germline V lookup: CDR1 SNHLY, CDR2 FYNNEI. The CDR3 contains 15 residues. In DNA form, the CDR3 reads TGTACCAGCAGTGGACAGGGACTAGCCAAAAACATTCAGTACTTC. Amino acids: CTSSGQGLAKNIQYF.

This rearrangement joins TRBV6-5 to TRBJ1-4; D gene uncertain. CDR3 length: 13 residues. V lost 8 bases and J 3 bases, leaving 10 bases between the germline ends. In germline, CDR1 is MNHEY, CDR2 SVGAGI. The CDR3 sequence is CASRQAPNEKLFF. The CDR3 DNA is TGTGCCAGCCGTCAGGCCCCTAATGAAAAACTGTTTTTT.

The chain couples TRBV5-1 to TRBJ1-1, with D uncertain. The CDR3 consists of 14 residues. The germline V gene encodes CDR1 SGHRS and CDR2 YFSETQ. With 3 bases removed from V and 4 bases from J, the gap between germline ends came to 13 bases. This CDR3 reads CASSWLPIRTEAFF. Here the CDR3 DNA reads TGCGCCAGCAGCTGGCTGCCCATTCGCACTGAAGCTTTCTTT.